There are many counts of the clone carrying this T cell receptor beta chain. Trimming stripped 1 base from V and 3 bases from J, with 10 bases between. Germline V gene data show CDR1 as SNHLY and CDR2 as FYNNEI. The CDR3 is 15 amino acids. From RNA, the CDR3 regions of TCR beta chains were amplified and sequenced. In the first round, RT-PCR was carried out with HTBI primers, and a multiplex PCR formed the second round. TCRdb itself ran the multiplex PCR reads through MiXCR, one entry per CDR3 protein. The sample yields almost 400,000 distinct CDR3 sequences, around 16% seen once. This record comes from a study of Graves' ophthalmopathy and Graves' hyperthyroidism.

Sample: peripheral blood. This clonotype was sampled from a woman younger than 30 with Graves' ophthalmopathy. The chain uses TRBV2 and TRBJ1-5; possibly TRBD1 for D (5 bases). CDR3 protein: CASSEEWGLNQPQHF. Here the CDR3 DNA reads TGTGCCAGCAGTGAAGAATGGGGACTCAATCAGCCCCAGCATTTT.